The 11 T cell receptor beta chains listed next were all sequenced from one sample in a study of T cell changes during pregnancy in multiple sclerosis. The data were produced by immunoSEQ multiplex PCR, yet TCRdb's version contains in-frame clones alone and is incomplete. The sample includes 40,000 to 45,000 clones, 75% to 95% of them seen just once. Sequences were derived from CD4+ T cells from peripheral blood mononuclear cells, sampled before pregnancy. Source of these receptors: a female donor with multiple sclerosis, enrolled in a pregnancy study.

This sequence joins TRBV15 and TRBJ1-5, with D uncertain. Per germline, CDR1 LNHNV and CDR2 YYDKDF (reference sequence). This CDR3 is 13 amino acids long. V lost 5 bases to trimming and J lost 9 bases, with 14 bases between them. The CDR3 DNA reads TGTGCCACCAGCGTGCGGACGGAGGGGCCCCAGCATTTT. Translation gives CATSVRTEGPQHF.

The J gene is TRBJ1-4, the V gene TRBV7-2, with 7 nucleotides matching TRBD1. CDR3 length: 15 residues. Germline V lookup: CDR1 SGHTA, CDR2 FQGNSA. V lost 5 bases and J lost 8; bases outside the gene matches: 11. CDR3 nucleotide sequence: TGTGCCAGCAGCAGCCCCAGGGGGGCACGGGAAAAACTGTTTTTT. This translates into CASSSPRGAREKLFF.

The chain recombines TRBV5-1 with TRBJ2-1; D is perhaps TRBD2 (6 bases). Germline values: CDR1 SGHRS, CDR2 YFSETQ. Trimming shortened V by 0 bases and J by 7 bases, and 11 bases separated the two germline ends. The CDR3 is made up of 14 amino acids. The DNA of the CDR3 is TGCGCCAGCAGCTTGGCCCGTAGCGGAAATGAGCAGTTCTTC. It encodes CASSLARSGNEQFF.

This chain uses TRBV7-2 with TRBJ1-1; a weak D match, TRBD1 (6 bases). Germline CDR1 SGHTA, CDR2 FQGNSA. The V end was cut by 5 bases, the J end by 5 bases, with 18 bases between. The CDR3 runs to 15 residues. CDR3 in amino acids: CASSPTRPGVTEAFF. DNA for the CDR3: TGTGCCAGCAGCCCAACCAGGCCAGGGGTAACTGAAGCTTTCTTT.

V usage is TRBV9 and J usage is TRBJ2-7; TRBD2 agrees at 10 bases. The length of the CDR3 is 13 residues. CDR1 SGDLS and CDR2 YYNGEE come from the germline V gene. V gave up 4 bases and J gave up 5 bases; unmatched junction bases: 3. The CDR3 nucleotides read TGTGCCAGCAGCCCCGGACTAGCGGACGAGCAGTACTTC. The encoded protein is CASSPGLADEQYF. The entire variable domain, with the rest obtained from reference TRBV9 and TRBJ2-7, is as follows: DSGVTQTPKHLITATGQRVTLRCSPRSGDLSVYWYQQSLDQGLQFLIQYYNGEERAKGNILERFSAQQFPDLHSELNLSSLELGDSALYFCASSPGLADEQYFGPGTRLTVT.

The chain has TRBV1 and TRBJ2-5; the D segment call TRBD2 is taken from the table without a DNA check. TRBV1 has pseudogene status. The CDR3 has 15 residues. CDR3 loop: CTSSPSGGAQETQYF. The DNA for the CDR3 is TGCACCAGCAGCCCTAGCGGGGGGGCCCAAGAGACCCAGTACTTC.

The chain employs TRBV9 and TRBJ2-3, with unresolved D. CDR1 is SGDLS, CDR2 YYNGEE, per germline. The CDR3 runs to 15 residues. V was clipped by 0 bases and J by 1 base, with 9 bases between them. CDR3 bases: TGTGCCAGCAGCGTAGACGAGCGACGCACAGATACGCAGTATTTT. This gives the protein CASSVDERRTDTQYF.

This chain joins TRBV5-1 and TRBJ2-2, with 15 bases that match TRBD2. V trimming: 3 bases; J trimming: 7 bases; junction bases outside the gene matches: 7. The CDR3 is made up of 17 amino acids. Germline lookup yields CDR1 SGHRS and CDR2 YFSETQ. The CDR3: CASSSPGLAGGGGELFF. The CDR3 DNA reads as TGCGCCAGCAGCTCCCCGGGACTAGCGGGAGGAGGCGGGGAGCTGTTTTTT.

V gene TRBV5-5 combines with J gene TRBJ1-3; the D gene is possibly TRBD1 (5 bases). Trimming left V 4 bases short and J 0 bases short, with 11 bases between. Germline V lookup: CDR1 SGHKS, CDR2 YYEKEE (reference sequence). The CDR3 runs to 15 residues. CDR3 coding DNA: TGTGCCAGCAGCCTGCAGGGTGTCTCTGGAAACACCATATATTTT. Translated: CASSLQGVSGNTIYF.

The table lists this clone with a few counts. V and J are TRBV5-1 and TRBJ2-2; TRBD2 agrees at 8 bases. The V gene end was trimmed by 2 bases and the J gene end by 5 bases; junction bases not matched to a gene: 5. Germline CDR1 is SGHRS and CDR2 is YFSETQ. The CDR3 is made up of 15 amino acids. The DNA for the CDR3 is TGCGCCAGCAGCTTCACTAGCGGTTCTACCGGGGAGCTGTTTTTT. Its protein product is CASSFTSGSTGELFF.

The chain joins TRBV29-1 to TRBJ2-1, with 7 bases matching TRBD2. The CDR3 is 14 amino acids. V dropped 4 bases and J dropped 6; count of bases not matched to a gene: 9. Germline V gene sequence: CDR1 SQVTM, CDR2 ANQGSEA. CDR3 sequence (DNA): TGCAGCGTTGTAAAGGGACTAAGGATCAATGAGCAGTTCTTC. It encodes CSVVKGLRINEQFF.